The rows below give T cell receptor beta chains drawn from one sample of a study of vaccination effects on CD4 cells after COVID-19. The antigens these receptors bind are not known. Here immunoSEQ multiplex PCR was the method, and the copy in TCRdb shows in-frame clones only, minus some. The table has tens of thousands of clones, around 72% seen once. This sample comprised CD4+ T cells from PBMCs cultured with SARS-CoV-2 spike peptides, obtained before COVID-19 vaccination. Source of these receptors: a human donor who received a COVID-19 vaccine. Both conserved end residues are part of each CDR3. Each record gives: D gene, V gene, clone size, J gene, CDR3 protein, CDR3 DNA. The D gene is left open where the match is weak. Not every row has a clone size; where given, it reads once, few, many or a size class.

D: NA; V: TRBV18; size: NA; J: TRBJ2-3; CDR3: CASSPTLTPTDTQYF; DNA: TGTGCCAGCTCACCCACCTTAACCCCCACAGATACGCAGTATTTT
D: NA; V: TRBV19; size: once; J: TRBJ1-5; CDR3: CASSPSRPPYQPQHF; DNA: TGTGCCAGTAGTCCCTCTCGACCGCCTTATCAGCCCCAGCATTTT
D: NA; V: TRBV19; size: NA; J: TRBJ1-1; CDR3: CASSRARGNTEAFF; DNA: TGTGCCAGTAGTCGGGCGCGGGGGAACACTGAAGCTTTCTTT
D: NA; V: TRBV5-1; size: NA; J: TRBJ1-3; CDR3: CASNLDGSGNTIYF; DNA: TGCGCCAGCAACCTGGACGGCTCTGGAAACACCATATATTTT
D: NA; V: TRBV18; size: NA; J: TRBJ1-4; CDR3: CASSPTINEKLFF; DNA: TGTGCCAGCTCACCAACCATTAATGAAAAACTGTTTTTT
D: TRBD2; V: TRBV4-1; size: NA; J: TRBJ2-1; CDR3: CASSQGVSGSSYNEQFF; DNA: TGCGCCAGCAGCCAAGGGGTTAGCGGGAGTTCTTACAATGAGCAGTTCTTC
D: TRBD1; V: TRBV7-9; size: NA; J: TRBJ2-7; CDR3: CATWGTGDYEQYF; DNA: TGTGCCACTTGGGGGACAGGGGACTACGAGCAGTACTTC
D: NA; V: TRBV4-1; size: NA; J: TRBJ2-3; CDR3: CASSQGGQDGDTQYF; DNA: TGCGCCAGCAGCCAAGGGGGGCAGGACGGAGATACGCAGTATTTT
D: TRBD2; V: TRBV6-1; size: few; J: TRBJ2-1; CDR3: CASSELAGGQNEQFF; DNA: TGTGCCAGCAGTGAACTGGCGGGGGGGCAAAATGAGCAGTTCTTC
D: TRBD1; V: TRBV6-5; size: NA; J: TRBJ2-3; CDR3: CASRSHDRGTDTQYF; DNA: TGTGCCAGCAGGAGTCACGACAGGGGCACAGATACGCAGTATTTT
D: TRBD1; V: TRBV19; size: few; J: TRBJ1-1; CDR3: CASSQGASGTRTEAFF; DNA: TGTGCCAGTTCTCAGGGGGCCTCGGGGACAAGGACTGAAGCTTTCTTT
D: TRBD1; V: TRBV11-2; size: NA; J: TRBJ1-2; CDR3: CASSPTGGNYGYTF; DNA: TGTGCCAGCAGCCCGACAGGGGGCAACTATGGCTACACCTTC
D: TRBD1; V: TRBV5-1; size: NA; J: TRBJ2-1; CDR3: CASSLRLDRGNEQFF; DNA: TGCGCCAGCAGCTTGAGACTAGACAGGGGCAATGAGCAGTTCTTC
D: NA; V: TRBV7-2; size: few; J: TRBJ1-3; CDR3: CASSLSGSAGNTIYF; DNA: TGTGCCAGCAGCTTAAGTGGGTCAGCCGGAAACACCATATATTTT
D: NA; V: TRBV2; size: NA; J: TRBJ2-3; CDR3: CASRFSGAEDTDTQYF; DNA: TGTGCCAGCAGGTTCAGCGGAGCAGAAGACACAGATACGCAGTATTTT
D: NA; V: TRBV10-3; size: NA; J: TRBJ1-5; CDR3: CAKGTENQPQHF; DNA: TGTGCCAAAGGGACGGAGAATCAGCCCCAGCATTTT
D: NA; V: TRBV6-1; size: NA; J: TRBJ2-3; CDR3: CASSEKVEGSDTQYF; DNA: TGTGCCAGCAGTGAAAAGGTAGAGGGTTCAGATACGCAGTATTTT
D: NA; V: TRBV28; size: NA; J: TRBJ2-2; CDR3: CASSFLGKNTGELFF; DNA: TGTGCCAGCAGTTTTCTAGGAAAGAACACCGGGGAGCTGTTTTTT
D: NA; V: TRBV5-1; size: few; J: TRBJ2-1; CDR3: CASSIGGYNEQFF; DNA: TGCGCCAGCAGTATTGGCGGATACAATGAGCAGTTCTTC
D: NA; V: TRBV18; size: NA; J: TRBJ2-3; CDR3: CASSPPASDTQYF; DNA: TGTGCCAGCTCACCCCCGGCTTCCGATACGCAGTATTTT
D: NA; V: TRBV9; size: NA; J: TRBJ2-2; CDR3: CASSVGAGPNTGELFF; DNA: TGTGCCAGCAGCGTAGGGGCTGGTCCGAACACCGGGGAGCTGTTTTTT
D: NA; V: TRBV15; size: NA; J: TRBJ2-7; CDR3: CATSTDSVRWNEQYF; DNA: TGTGCCACATCAACAGACAGCGTTAGGTGGAACGAGCAGTACTTC
D: NA; V: TRBV5-1; size: NA; J: TRBJ1-2; CDR3: CASSSRAQTNYGYTF; DNA: TGCGCCAGCAGCTCGAGGGCCCAGACTAACTATGGCTACACCTTC